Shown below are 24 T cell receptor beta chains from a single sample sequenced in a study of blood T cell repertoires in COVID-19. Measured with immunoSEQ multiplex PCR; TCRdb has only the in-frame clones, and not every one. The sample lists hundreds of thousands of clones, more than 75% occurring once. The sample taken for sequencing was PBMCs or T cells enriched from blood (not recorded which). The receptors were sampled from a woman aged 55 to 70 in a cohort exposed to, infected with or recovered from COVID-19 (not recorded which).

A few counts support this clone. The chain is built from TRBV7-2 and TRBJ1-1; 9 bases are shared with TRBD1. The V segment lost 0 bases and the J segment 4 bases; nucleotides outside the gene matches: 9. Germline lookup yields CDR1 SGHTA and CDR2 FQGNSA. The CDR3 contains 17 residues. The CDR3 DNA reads TGTGCCAGCAGCTTAGCTGCGACAGGGGGTAAGATCACTGAAGCTTTCTTT. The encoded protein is CASSLAATGGKITEAFF. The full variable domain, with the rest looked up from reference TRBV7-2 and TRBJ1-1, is GAGVSQSPSNKVTEKGKDVELRCDPISGHTALYWYRQSLGQGLEFLIYFQGNSAPDKSGLPSDRFSAERTGGSVSTLTIQRTQQEDSAVYLCASSLAATGGKITEAFFGQGTRLTVV.

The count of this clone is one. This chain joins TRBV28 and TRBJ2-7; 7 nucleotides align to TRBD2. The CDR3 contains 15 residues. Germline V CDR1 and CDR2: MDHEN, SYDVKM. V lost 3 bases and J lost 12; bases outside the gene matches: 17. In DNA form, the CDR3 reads TGTGCCAGCAGTTTCCGGGAGGTCGTTGGACTTAACATGTACTTC. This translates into CASSFREVVGLNMYF.

CDR3 bases: TGTGCCAGCAGCGTAGGCAGGGAAGAGACCCAGTACTTC. It specifies CASSVGREETQYF. The V call is TRBV9, the J call TRBJ2-5, with D possibly TRBD1 on 5 matching bases. The germline CDR1 and CDR2 sequences are SGDLS and YYNGEE. The CDR3 sequence is 13 residues long. Trimming shortened V by 0 bases and J by 3 bases, and 6 bases separated the two germline ends.

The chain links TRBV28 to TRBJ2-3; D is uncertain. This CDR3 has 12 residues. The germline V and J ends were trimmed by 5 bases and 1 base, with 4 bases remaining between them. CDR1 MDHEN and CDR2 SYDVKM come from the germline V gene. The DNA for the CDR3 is TGTGCCAGCAGTGAGGGCACAGATACGCAGTATTTT. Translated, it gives CASSEGTDTQYF.

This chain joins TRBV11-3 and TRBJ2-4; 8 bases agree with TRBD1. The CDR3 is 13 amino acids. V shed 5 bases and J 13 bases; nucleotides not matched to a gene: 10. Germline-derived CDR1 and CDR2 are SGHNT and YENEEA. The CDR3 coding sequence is TGTGCCAGCAGCGCGGGACAGGCAGGTGGGCAGTACTTC. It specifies CASSAGQAGGQYF.

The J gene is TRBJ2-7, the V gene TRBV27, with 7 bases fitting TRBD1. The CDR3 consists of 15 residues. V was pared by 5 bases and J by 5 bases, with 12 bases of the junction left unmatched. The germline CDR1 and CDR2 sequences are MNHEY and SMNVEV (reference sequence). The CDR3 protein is CASSNSRTGRNEQYF. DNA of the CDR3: TGTGCCAGCAGTAATTCCCGGACAGGTAGGAACGAGCAGTACTTC.

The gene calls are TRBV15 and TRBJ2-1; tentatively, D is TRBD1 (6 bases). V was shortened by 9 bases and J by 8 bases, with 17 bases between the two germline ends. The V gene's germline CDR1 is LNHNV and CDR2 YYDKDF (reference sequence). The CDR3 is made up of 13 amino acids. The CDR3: CATGRLEGDEQFF. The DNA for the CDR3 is TGTGCCACTGGGCGCCTCGAGGGGGATGAGCAGTTCTTC.

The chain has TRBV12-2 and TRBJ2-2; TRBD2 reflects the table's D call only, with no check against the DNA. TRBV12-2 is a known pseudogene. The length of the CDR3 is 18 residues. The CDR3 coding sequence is TGTGCAAGTCGCTTAGCGCTAACTAGCGGAAAGAACACCGGGGAGCTGTTTTTT. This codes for CASRLALTSGKNTGELFF.

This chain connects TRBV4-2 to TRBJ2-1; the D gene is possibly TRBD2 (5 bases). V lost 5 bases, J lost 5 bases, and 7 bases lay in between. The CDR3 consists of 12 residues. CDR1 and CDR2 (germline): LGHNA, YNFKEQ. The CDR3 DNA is TGTGCCAGCAGCGGGAGCCACAATGAGCAGTTCTTC. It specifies CASSGSHNEQFF.

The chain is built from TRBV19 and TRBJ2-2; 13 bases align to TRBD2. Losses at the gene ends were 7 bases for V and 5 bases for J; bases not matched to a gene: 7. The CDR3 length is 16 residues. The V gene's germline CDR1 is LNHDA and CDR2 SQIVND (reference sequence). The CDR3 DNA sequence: TGTGCCAGTATCCGGACTAGCGGGAGTGCTACCGGGGAGCTGTTTTTT. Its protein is CASIRTSGSATGELFF.

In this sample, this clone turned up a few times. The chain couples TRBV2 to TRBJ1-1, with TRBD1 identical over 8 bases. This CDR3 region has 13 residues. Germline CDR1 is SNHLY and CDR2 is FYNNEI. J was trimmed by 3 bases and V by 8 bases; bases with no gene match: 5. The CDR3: CASQGAGYTEAFF. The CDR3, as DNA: TGTGCCAGCCAGGGGGCAGGGTACACTGAAGCTTTCTTT.

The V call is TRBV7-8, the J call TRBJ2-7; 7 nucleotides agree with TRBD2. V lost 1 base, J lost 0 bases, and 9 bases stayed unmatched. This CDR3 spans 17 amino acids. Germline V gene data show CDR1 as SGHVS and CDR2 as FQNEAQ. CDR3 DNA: TGTGCCAGCAGCTTAGGGGGGAGGGCAGGAATCTCCTACGAGCAGTACTTC. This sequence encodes CASSLGGRAGISYEQYF.

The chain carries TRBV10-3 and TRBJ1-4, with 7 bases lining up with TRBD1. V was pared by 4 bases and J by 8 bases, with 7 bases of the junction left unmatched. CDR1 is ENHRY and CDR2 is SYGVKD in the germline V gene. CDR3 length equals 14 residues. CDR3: CAISVRQGGEKLFF. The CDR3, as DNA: TGTGCCATCAGTGTACGACAGGGAGGCGAAAAACTGTTTTTT.

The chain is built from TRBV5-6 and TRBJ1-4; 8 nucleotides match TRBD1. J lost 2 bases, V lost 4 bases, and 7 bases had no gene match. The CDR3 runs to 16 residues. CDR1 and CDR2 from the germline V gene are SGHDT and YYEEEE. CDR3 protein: CASSPGQGKTNEKLFF. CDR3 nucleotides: TGTGCCAGCAGCCCCGGACAGGGAAAGACTAATGAAAAACTGTTTTTT.

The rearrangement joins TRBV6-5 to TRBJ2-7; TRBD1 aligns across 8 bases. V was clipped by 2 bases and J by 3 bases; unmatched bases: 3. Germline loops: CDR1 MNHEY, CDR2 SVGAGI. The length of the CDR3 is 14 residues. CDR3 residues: CASSYRQGNYEQYF. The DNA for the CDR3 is TGTGCCAGCAGTTACCGACAGGGGAACTACGAGCAGTACTTC.

The CDR3 DNA is TGCGCCAGCAGCTTGGCCCGGGACAGGGGGGACGAAAAACTGTTTTTT. Its protein product is CASSLARDRGDEKLFF. The chain has TRBV5-1 and TRBJ1-4, with 11 bases identical to TRBD1. V trimming: 0 bases; J trimming: 8 bases; junction bases outside the gene matches: 6. This CDR3 is 16 amino acids long. Germline-derived CDR1 and CDR2 are SGHRS and YFSETQ.

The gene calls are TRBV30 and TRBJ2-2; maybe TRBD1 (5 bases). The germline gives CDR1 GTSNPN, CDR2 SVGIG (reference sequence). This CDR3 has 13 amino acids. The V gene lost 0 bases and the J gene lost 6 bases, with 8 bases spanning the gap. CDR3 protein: CAWSVIGAGELFF. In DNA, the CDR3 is TGTGCCTGGAGTGTGATAGGGGCCGGGGAGCTGTTTTTT. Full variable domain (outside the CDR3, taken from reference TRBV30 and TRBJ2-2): SQTIHQWPATLVQPVGSPLSLECTVEGTSNPNLYWYRQAAGRGLQLLFYSVGIGQISSEVPQNLSASRPQDRQFILSSKKLLLSDSGFYLCAWSVIGAGELFFGEGSRLTVL.

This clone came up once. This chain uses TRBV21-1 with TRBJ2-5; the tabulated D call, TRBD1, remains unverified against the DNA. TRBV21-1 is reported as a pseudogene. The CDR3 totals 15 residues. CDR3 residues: CASSKGRDRVKTQYF. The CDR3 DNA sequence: TGTGCCAGCAGCAAAGGGCGGGACAGGGTGAAGACCCAGTACTTC.

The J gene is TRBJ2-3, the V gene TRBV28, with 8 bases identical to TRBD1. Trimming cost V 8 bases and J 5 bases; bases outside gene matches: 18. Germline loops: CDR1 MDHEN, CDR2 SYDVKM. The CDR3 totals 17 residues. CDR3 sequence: CASPPNAGGAPKDTQYF. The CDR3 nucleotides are TGTGCCAGCCCTCCCAACGCAGGGGGCGCCCCAAAAGATACGCAGTATTTT.

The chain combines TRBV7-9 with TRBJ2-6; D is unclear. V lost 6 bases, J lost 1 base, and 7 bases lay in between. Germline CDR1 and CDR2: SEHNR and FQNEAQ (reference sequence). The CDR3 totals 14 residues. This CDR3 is CASSPVSGANVLTF. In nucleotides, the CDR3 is TGTGCCAGCAGTCCAGTATCTGGGGCCAACGTCCTGACTTTC.

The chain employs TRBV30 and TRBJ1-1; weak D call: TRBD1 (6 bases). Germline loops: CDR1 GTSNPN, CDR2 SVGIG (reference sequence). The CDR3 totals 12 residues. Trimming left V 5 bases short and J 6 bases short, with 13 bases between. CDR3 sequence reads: CAWLQGWAEAFF. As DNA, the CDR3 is TGTGCCTGGCTACAGGGTTGGGCTGAAGCTTTCTTT.

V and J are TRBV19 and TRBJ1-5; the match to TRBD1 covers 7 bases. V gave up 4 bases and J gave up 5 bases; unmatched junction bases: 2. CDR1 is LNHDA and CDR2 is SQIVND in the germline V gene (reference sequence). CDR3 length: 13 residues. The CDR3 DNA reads TGTGCCAGTAGTACCACAGGGGATCAGCCCCAGCATTTT. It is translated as CASSTTGDQPQHF.

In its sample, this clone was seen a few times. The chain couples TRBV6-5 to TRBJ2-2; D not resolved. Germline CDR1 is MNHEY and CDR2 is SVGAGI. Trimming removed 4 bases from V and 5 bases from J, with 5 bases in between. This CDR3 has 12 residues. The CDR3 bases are TGTGCCAGCAGTTTCCAAACCGGGGAGCTGTTTTTT. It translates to CASSFQTGELFF.

DNA for the CDR3: TGTGCCAGCAGCTTAGTCCCTTCCCAGGGGTTCTATGGCTACACCTTC. This gives the protein CASSLVPSQGFYGYTF. The V gene is TRBV7-2, the J gene TRBJ1-2; D is possibly TRBD1 (6 bases). The V gene's germline CDR1 is SGHTA and CDR2 FQGNSA. The length of the CDR3 is 16 residues. Trimming took 1 base from V and 4 from J, leaving 16 bases between them.